The rows below give T cell receptor beta chains drawn from one sample of a study of OX40 agonist ivuxolimab in advanced cancers. The data were produced by immunoSEQ multiplex PCR, yet TCRdb's version contains in-frame clones alone and is incomplete. This sample has over 13,000 clones, with approximately 70% found just once. The sample was CD4+ or CD8+ T cells sorted from blood, taken in a trial of the OX40 agonist ivuxolimab. The receptor set was obtained from an adult with an advanced solid tumor such as melanoma, head and neck, liver or kidney cancer. Each CDR3 is given with its conserved first and last residue. The D gene is left open where the match is weak. A clone size is listed for some rows: how often the clone was seen (once, few, many), or a class if it is expanded.

clone_size j_call v_call d_call cdr3_nt cdr3_aa
few TRBJ2-2 TRBV28 - TGTGCCAGCAGTCACCTACCCGGGGAGCTGTTTTTT CASSHLPGELFF
- TRBJ2-2 TRBV5-1 - TGCGCCAGCAGCTTGGAGGGCCAGGACACCGGGGAGCTGTTTTTT CASSLEGQDTGELFF
- TRBJ2-3 TRBV4-1 - TGCGCCAGCAGCCCCCCGTATGGTTCTAGCACAGATACGCAGTATTTT CASSPPYGSSTDTQYF
few TRBJ2-6 TRBV4-1 - TGCGCCAGCAGCCCTACGGTCTCTGGGGCCAACGTCCTGACTTTC CASSPTVSGANVLTF
- TRBJ2-3 TRBV5-1 - TGCGCCAGCAGCTTTACGACAGATACGCAGTATTTT CASSFTTDTQYF
- TRBJ1-1 TRBV30 - TGTGCCTGGAGTGTACACGGGGCCTTTACTGAAGCTTTCTTT CAWSVHGAFTEAFF
- TRBJ2-1 TRBV19 - TGTGCCAGTAGTATAGATGAGGCGGGTGAGCAGTTCTTC CASSIDEAGEQFF
few TRBJ2-1 TRBV9 - TGTGCCAGCAGCGTAGCCGGTAGTACCTACAATGAGCAGTTCTTC CASSVAGSTYNEQFF
- TRBJ2-3 TRBV27 - TGTGCCAGCAGTTTACCCGGCACAGATACGCAGTATTTT CASSLPGTDTQYF
- TRBJ2-7 TRBV27 - TGTGCCAGCAGTTTATCCGGGACCCCCCCGATCTACGAGCAGTACTTC CASSLSGTPPIYEQYF
- TRBJ1-2 TRBV11-1 TRBD1 TGTGCCAGCAGCTTAGCGGAGGGACAGGGGATCTATGGCTACACCTTC CASSLAEGQGIYGYTF
- TRBJ2-3 TRBV15 TRBD2 TGTGCCACCAGCAGAGATCCGACTAGCGGTCCCCTTCATGGTACGCAGTATTTT CATSRDPTSGPLHGTQYF
few TRBJ2-7 TRBV9 TRBD1 TGTGCCAGCAGCGTAGACCCACAGGGGTCAAGGAACGAGCAGTACTTC CASSVDPQGSRNEQYF
few TRBJ2-3 TRBV5-1 - TGCGCCAGCAGCTTTGACACTCCAGATACGCAGTATTTT CASSFDTPDTQYF
- TRBJ2-2 TRBV15 TRBD2 TGTGCCACCAGCAGAGAGTTTAGACTAGCGGATGCCACCGGGGAGCTGTTTTTT CATSREFRLADATGELFF
- TRBJ2-5 TRBV27 TRBD1 TGTGCCAGCAGCCCGATCACAGGGGGCAGAGAGACCCAGTACTTC CASSPITGGRETQYF
- TRBJ2-1 TRBV2 TRBD1 TGTGCCAGCAGTCACAGGGACAGGGGCTACAATGAGCAGTTCTTC CASSHRDRGYNEQFF
- TRBJ2-3 TRBV29-1 TRBD2 TGCAGCGTTAAAGGGGACGGGAGGGCCACAGATACGCAGTATTTT CSVKGDGRATDTQYF
- TRBJ1-5 TRBV30 - TGTGCCTGGAGCCCCAAGGCCTCTCAGCCCCAGCATTTT CAWSPKASQPQHF
- TRBJ2-7 TRBV7-2 - TGTGCCAGCAGCTTATTGTCAGGGCCCTACGAGCAGTACTTC CASSLLSGPYEQYF
- TRBJ2-7 TRBV29-1 - TGCAGCGTTGGGCAGGTGATCTACGAGCAGTACTTC CSVGQVIYEQYF
- TRBJ2-1 TRBV11-2 TRBD2 TGTGCCAGCAGCGGGTATCTAGCGGGAGTTGATAATGAGCAGTTCTTC CASSGYLAGVDNEQFF
once TRBJ2-6 TRBV19 - TGTGCCAGTAGTATAGACAGCTCTGGGGCCAACGTCCTGACTTTC CASSIDSSGANVLTF
once TRBJ2-7 TRBV9 TRBD2 TGTGCCAGCAGCGCCGGGACTAGCGGTTCCTACGAGCAGTACTTC CASSAGTSGSYEQYF
- TRBJ2-7 TRBV5-1 - TGCGCCAGCAGCTTGGATGGCCAGGCCTACGAGCAGTACTTC CASSLDGQAYEQYF
few TRBJ2-7 TRBV11-2 - TGTGCCAGCAGCTCATACAGTGAAGGGTCCTACGAGCAGTACTTC CASSSYSEGSYEQYF
once TRBJ2-3 TRBV7-6 TRBD2 TGTGCCAGCAGCTTAGCGGGACTAGCGGGTAGCACAGATACGCAGTATTTT CASSLAGLAGSTDTQYF
- TRBJ2-7 TRBV19 TRBD2 TGTGCCAGTAGTATTATCCTAGCGGACTCCTACGAGCAGTACTTC CASSIILADSYEQYF
- TRBJ2-5 TRBV18 TRBD1 TGTGCCAGCTCACAGACAGGGGGGCGGCAAGAGACCCAGTACTTC CASSQTGGRQETQYF
- TRBJ1-2 TRBV29-1 - TGCAGCGTTGAGTCGGGGTCTTGGGGCTACACCTTC CSVESGSWGYTF
- TRBJ2-1 TRBV29-1 TRBD2 TGCAGCGTTGGGGGGCTAGCGGGAGTGACGGATGAGCAGTTCTTC CSVGGLAGVTDEQFF
once TRBJ1-2 TRBV21-1 - TGTGCCAGCAGCAAGGATCGTCCGGGCGGCTACACCTTC CASSKDRPGGYTF
- TRBJ2-7 TRBV7-9 TRBD2 TGTGCCAGCAGCTTCGGACTAGCGGGCTCCTACGAGCAGTACTTC CASSFGLAGSYEQYF
- TRBJ1-3 TRBV19 - TGTGCCAGTACGATACCCCCTGGAAACACCATATATTTT CASTIPPGNTIYF
- TRBJ2-7 TRBV15 TRBD1 TGTGCCACCAGCAGGACAGGGACCTCCTACGAGCAGTACTTC CATSRTGTSYEQYF
- TRBJ2-7 TRBV18 - TGTGCCAGCTCCCCCGCTGGGGGCGGTGGTTACGAGCAGTACTTC CASSPAGGGGYEQYF
once TRBJ2-1 TRBV7-9 TRBD1 TGTGCCAGCAGCTTAGTGGGAATCGACAGGGATAGGTTCAATGAGCAGTTCTTC CASSLVGIDRDRFNEQFF
- TRBJ2-1 TRBV6-1 - TGTGCCAGCAGTGGCGGCCAGGAGAAGCAGTTCTTC CASSGGQEKQFF